This entry describes one T cell receptor beta chain. Clones were sequenced by immunoSEQ multiplex PCR, and TCRdb holds only the in-frame ones, with some missing. The table shows some 85,000 clones, with 70% to 90% occurring only once. There are 13 residues in the CDR3. The germline V gene has CDR1 SNHLY and CDR2 FYNNEI. J lost 1 base, V lost 8 bases, and 2 bases had no gene match. This entry belongs to a study of blood T cell repertoires in COVID-19. The TCR sequence derives from a man in his forties or fifties with acute or convalescent COVID-19. The chain is built from TRBV2 and TRBJ1-2; 9 bases line up with TRBD1. Sequencing was performed on peripheral blood. The CDR3 region has the DNA TGTGCCAGCCCGGGACAGGGTAACTATGGCTACACCTTC. It specifies CASPGQGNYGYTF.